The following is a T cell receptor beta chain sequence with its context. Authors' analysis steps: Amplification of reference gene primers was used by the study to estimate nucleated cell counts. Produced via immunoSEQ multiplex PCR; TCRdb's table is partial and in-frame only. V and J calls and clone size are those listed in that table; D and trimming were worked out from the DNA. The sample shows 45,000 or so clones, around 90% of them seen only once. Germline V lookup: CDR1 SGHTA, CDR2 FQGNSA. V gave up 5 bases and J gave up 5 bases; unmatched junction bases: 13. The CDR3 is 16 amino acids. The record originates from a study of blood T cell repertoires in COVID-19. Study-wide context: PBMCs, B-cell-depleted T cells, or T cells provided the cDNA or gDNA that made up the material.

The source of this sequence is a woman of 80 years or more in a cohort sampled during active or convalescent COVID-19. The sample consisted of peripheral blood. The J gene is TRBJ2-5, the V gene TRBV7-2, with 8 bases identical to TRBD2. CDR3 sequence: CASSGVAGPGTETQYF. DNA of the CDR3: TGTGCCAGCAGCGGGGTAGCGGGACCAGGAACGGAGACCCAGTACTTC.